The clone carrying this T cell receptor (beta chain) showed up just once. Its antigen is unknown. The missing conserved phenylalanine or tryptophan at the end of this CDR3 makes a read error likely. The DNA is left out, because the CDR3 cannot be placed on it with certainty; the CDR3 is given as TCRdb lists it. These data belong to a study of tumor and adjacent non-tumor tissue in lung cancer. Three rounds of nested PCR, following a modified ARM-PCR protocol, produced the TCRbeta library. Each CDR3 protein gets one entry after TCRdb re-called the multiplex PCR reads with MiXCR. Found here are roughly 120,000 distinct CDR3 sequences, roughly 84% of them singletons; the top ten hold 20% to 25%. Study observations and caveats: Significantly higher TCR diversity was found in tumor than normal lung. Top 100 clones took a larger repertoire share in normal lung.

This sample's RNA came from whole unsorted tissue. In germline, CDR1 is SGHKS, CDR2 YYEKEE (reference sequence). Inclusive of both ends, the CDR3 amounts to 13 amino acids. The TCR sequence derives from a man aged 70-80 years with non-small cell lung cancer. The sample consisted of lung tumor tissue. V usage is TRBV5-5 and J usage is TRBJ2-5; the table's D call TRBD1 went unverified against the DNA. CDR3 residues: CASSLWGEETQYY.